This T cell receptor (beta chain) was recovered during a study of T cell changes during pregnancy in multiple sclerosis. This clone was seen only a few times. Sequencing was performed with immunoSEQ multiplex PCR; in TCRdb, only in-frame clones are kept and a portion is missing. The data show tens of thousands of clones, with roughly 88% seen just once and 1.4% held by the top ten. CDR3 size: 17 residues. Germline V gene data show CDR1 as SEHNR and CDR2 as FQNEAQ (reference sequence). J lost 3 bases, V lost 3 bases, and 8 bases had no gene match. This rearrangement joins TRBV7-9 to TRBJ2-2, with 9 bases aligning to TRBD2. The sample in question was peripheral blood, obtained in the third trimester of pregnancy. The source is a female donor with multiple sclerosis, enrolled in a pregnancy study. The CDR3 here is CASSFMAGGKDTGELFF. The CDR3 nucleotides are TGTGCCAGCAGCTTTATGGCGGGGGGGAAGGACACCGGGGAGCTGTTTTTT.